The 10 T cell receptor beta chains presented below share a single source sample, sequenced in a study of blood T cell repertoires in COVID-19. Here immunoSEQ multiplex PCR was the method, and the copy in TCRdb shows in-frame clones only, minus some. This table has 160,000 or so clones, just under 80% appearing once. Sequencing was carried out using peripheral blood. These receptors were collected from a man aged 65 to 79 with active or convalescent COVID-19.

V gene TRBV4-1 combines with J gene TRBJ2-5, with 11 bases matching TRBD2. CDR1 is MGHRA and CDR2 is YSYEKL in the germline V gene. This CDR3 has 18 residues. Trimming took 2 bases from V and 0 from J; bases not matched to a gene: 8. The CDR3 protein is CASSQRGTSGFDQETQYF. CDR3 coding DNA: TGCGCCAGCAGCCAAAGAGGGACTAGCGGATTTGACCAAGAGACCCAGTACTTC.

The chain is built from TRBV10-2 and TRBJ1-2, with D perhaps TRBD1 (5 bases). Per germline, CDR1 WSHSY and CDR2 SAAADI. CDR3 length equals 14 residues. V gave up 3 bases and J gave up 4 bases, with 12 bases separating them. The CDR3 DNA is TGCGCCAGCAGTGACCGCCGGAGGGGCTATGGCTACACCTTC. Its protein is CASSDRRRGYGYTF.

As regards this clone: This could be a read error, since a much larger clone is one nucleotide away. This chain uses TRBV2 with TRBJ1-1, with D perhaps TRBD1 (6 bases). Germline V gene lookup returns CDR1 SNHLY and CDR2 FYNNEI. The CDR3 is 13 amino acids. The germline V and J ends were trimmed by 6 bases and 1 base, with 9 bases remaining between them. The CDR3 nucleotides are TGTGCCAGCAGAGAACAGGGGAACACTGAAGCTTTCTTT. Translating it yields CASREQGNTEAFF.

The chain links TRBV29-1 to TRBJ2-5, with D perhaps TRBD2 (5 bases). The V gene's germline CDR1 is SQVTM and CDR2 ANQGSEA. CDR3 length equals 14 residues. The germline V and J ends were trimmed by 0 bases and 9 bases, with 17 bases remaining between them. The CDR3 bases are TGCAGCGTTGAAGACCCTAGCCGGCCCCGAGCCCAGTACTTC. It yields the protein CSVEDPSRPRAQYF.

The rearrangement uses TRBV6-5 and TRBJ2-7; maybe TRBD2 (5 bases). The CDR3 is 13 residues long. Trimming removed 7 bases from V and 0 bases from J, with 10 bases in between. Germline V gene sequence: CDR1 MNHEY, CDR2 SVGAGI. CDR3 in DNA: TGTGCCAGCACCTCGGGGAGCTCCTACGAGCAGTACTTC. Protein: CASTSGSSYEQYF.

CDR3 nucleotide sequence: TGTGCCAGCAATGGGGGGGGTAATGATATGGGCTACACCTTC. The encoded protein is CASNGGGNDMGYTF. The chain employs TRBV28 and TRBJ1-2; D perhaps matches TRBD1 (5 bases). V lost 7 bases, J lost 8 bases, and 20 bases lay in between. In germline, CDR1 is MDHEN, CDR2 SYDVKM. The CDR3 loop spans 14 amino acids.

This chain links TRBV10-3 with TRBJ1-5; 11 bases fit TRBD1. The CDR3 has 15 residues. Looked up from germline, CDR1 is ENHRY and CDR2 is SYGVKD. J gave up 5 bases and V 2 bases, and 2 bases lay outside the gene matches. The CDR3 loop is CAISERTGGDQPQHF. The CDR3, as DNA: TGTGCCATCAGTGAGAGGACAGGGGGCGATCAGCCCCAGCATTTT.

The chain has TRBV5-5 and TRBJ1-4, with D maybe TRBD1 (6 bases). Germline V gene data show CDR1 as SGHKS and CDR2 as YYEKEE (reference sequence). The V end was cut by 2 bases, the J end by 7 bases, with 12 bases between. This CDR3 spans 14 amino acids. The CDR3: CASSFPQGSEKLFF. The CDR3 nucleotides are TGTGCCAGCAGCTTTCCCCAGGGGAGTGAAAAACTGTTTTTT.

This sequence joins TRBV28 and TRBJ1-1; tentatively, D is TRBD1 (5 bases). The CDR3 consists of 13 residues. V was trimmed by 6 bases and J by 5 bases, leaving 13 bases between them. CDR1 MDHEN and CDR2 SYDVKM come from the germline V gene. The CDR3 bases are TGTGCCAGCAGGCAGGGAGGAGGGACTGAAGCTTTCTTT. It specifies CASRQGGGTEAFF.

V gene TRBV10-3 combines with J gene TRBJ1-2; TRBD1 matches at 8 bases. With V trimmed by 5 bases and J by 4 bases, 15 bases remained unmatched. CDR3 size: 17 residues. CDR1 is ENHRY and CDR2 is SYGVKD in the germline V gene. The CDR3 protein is CAISSKAGQGSIYGYTF. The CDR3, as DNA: TGTGCCATCAGTTCGAAAGCTGGACAGGGATCTATCTATGGCTACACCTTC.